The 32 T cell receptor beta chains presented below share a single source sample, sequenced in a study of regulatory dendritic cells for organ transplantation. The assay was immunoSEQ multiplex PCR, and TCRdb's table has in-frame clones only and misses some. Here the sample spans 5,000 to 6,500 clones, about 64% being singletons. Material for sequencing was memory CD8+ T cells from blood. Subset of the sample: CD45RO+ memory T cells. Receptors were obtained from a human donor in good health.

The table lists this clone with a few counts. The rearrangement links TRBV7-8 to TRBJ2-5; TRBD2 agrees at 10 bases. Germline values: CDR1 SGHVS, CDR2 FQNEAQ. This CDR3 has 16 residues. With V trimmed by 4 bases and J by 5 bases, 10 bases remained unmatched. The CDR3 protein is CASSSGLALRGETQYF. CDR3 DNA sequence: TGTGCCAGCAGCTCGGGACTAGCGCTTCGGGGCGAGACCCAGTACTTC.

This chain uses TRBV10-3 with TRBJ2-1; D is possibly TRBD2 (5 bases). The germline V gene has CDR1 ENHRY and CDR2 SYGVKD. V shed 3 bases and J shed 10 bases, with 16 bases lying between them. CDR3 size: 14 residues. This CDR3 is CAISDWVEGPEQFF. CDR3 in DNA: TGTGCCATCAGTGACTGGGTAGAGGGTCCGGAGCAGTTCTTC.

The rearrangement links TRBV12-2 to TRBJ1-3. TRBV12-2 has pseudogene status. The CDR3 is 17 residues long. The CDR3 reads CASRPLRPRSSGNTIYF. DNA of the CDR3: TGTGCAAGTCGCCCCTTACGGCCCCGGAGCTCTGGAAACACCATATATTTT.

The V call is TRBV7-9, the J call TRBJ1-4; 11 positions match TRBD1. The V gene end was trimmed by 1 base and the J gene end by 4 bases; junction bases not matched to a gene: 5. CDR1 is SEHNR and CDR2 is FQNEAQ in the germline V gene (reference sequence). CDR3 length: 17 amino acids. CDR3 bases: TGTGCCAGCAGCTTAGTGGACAGGGGGCTCGTTAATGAAAAACTGTTTTTT. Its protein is CASSLVDRGLVNEKLFF.

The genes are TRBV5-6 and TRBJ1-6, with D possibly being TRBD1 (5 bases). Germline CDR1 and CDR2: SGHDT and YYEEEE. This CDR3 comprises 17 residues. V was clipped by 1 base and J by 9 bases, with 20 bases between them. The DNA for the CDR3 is TGTGCCAGCAGCTTGTTCTGGACGGACTCCGGGGGTTCACCCCTCCACTTT. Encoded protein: CASSLFWTDSGGSPLHF.

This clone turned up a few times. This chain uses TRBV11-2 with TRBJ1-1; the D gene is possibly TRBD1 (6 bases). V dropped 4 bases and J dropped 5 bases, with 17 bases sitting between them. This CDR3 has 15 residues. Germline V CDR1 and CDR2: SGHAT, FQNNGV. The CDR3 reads CASSSQTGGYTEAFF. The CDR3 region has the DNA TGTGCCAGCAGCTCACAGACAGGCGGGTATACTGAAGCTTTCTTT. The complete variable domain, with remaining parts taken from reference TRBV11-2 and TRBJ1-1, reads EAGVAQSPRYKIIEKRQSVAFWCNPISGHATLYWYQQILGQGPKLLIQFQNNGVVDDSQLPKDRFSAERLKGVDSTLKIQPAKLEDSAVYLCASSSQTGGYTEAFFGQGTRLTVV.

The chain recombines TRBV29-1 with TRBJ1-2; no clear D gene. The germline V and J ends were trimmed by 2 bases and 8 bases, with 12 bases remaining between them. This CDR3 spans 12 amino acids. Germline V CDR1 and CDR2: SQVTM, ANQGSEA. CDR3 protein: CSVEIPGVGYTF. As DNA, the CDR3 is TGCAGCGTTGAAATCCCCGGGGTCGGCTACACCTTC.

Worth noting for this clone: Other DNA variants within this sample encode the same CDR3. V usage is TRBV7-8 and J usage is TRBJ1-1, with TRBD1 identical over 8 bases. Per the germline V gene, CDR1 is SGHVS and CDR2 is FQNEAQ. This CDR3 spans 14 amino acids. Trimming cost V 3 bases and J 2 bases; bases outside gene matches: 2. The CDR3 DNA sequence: TGTGCCAGCAGCTTGGGGACAGGCAACACTGAAGCTTTCTTT. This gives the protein CASSLGTGNTEAFF. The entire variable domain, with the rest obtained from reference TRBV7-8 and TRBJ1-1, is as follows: GAGVSQSPRYKVAKRGQDVALRCDPISGHVSLFWYQQALGQGPEFLTYFQNEAQLDKSGLPSDRFFAERPEGSVSTLKIQRTQQEDSAVYLCASSLGTGNTEAFFGQGTRLTVV.

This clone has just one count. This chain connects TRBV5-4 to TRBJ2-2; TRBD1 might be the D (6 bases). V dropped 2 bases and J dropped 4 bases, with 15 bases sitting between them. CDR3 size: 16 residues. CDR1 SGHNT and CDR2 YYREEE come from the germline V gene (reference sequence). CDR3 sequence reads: CASSFPQGTSTGELFF. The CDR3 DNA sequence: TGTGCCAGCAGCTTTCCCCAGGGGACGAGCACCGGGGAGCTGTTTTTT. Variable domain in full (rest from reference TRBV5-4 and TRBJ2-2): ETGVTQSPTHLIKTRGQQVTLRCSSQSGHNTVSWYQQALGQGPQFIFQYYREEENGRGNFPPRFSGLQFPNYSSELNVNALELDDSALYLCASSFPQGTSTGELFFGEGSRLTVL.

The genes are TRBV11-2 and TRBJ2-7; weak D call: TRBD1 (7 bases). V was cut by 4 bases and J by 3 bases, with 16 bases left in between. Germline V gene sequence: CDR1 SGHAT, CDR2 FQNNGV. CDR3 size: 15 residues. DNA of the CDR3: TGTGCCAGCAGCTCGTCCAGGGGGGCCAACTACGAGCAGTACTTC. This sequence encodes CASSSSRGANYEQYF.

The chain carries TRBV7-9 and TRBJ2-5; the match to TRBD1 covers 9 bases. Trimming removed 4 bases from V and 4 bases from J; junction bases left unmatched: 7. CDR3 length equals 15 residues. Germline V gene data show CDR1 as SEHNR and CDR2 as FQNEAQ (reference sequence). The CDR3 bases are TGTGCCAGCAGCTCTCCCGGGACAGGGACAGAGACCCAGTACTTC. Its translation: CASSSPGTGTETQYF.

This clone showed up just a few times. CDR3 protein: CASSPGQENTEAFF. CDR3 DNA sequence: TGTGCCAGCAGTCCGGGACAGGAGAACACTGAAGCTTTCTTT. The V gene is TRBV6-1, the J gene TRBJ1-1; 8 positions agree with TRBD1. In germline, CDR1 is MNHNS, CDR2 SASEGT. The CDR3 loop spans 14 amino acids. V trimming: 5 bases; J trimming: 1 base; junction bases outside the gene matches: 3.

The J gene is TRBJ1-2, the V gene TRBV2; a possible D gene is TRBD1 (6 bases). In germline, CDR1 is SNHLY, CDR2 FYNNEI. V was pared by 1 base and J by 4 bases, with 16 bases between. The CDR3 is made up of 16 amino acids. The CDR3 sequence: CASSEGGPVRSYGYTF. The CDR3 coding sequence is TGTGCCAGCAGTGAAGGGGGGCCAGTTCGGTCCTATGGCTACACCTTC.

The CDR3 sequence: CAISPGTRDYEQYF. The DNA of the CDR3 is TGTGCCATCAGCCCCGGGACTAGAGACTACGAGCAGTACTTC. This chain connects TRBV10-3 to TRBJ2-7; TRBD2 matches at 8 bases. The CDR3 length is 14 residues. J gave up 3 bases and V 6 bases, and 7 bases lay outside the gene matches. The germline V gene has CDR1 ENHRY and CDR2 SYGVKD.

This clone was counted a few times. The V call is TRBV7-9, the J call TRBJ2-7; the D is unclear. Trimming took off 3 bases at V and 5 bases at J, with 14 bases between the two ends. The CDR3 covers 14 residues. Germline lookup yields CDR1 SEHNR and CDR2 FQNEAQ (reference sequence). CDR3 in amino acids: CASSLVAVRDEQYF. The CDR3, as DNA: TGTGCCAGCAGCTTGGTAGCAGTACGGGACGAGCAGTACTTC.

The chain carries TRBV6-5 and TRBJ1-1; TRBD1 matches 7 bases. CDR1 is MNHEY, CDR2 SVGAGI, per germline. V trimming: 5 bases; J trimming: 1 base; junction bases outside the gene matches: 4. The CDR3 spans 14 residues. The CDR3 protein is CASSGRTGNTEAFF. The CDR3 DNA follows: TGTGCCAGCAGTGGCAGGACAGGGAACACTGAAGCTTTCTTT.

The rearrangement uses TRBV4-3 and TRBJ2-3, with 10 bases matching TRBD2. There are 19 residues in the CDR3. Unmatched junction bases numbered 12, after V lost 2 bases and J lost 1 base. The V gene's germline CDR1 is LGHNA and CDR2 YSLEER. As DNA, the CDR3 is TGCGCCAGCAGCCAACCGGGCAGCGGGGGGGCCTGGGGCACAGATACGCAGTATTTT. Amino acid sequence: CASSQPGSGGAWGTDTQYF.

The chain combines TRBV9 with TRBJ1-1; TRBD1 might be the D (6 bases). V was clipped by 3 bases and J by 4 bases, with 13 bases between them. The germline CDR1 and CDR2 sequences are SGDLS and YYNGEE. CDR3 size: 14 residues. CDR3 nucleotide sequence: TGTGCCAGCAGCGACTCCTCAGGGGCCACTGAAGCTTTCTTT. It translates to CASSDSSGATEAFF.

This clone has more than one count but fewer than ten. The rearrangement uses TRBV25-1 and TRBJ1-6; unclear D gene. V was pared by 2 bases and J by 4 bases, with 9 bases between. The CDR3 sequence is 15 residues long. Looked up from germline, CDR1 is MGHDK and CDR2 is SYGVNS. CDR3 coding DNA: TGTGCCAGCAGTGAAAACAGTATGTATAATTCACCCCTCCACTTT. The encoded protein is CASSENSMYNSPLHF.

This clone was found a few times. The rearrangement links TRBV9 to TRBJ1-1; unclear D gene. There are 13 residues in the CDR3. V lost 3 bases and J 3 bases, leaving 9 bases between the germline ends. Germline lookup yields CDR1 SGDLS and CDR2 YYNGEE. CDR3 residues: CASSARSYTEAFF. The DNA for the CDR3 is TGTGCCAGCAGCGCCCGGTCCTACACTGAAGCTTTCTTT. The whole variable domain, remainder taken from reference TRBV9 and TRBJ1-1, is DSGVTQTPKHLITATGQRVTLRCSPRSGDLSVYWYQQSLDQGLQFLIQYYNGEERAKGNILERFSAQQFPDLHSELNLSSLELGDSALYFCASSARSYTEAFFGQGTRLTVV.

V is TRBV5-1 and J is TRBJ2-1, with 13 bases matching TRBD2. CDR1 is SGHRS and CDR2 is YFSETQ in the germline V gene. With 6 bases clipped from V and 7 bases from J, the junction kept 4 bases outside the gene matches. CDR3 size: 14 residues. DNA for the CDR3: TGCGCCAGCATGCCGGGACTAGCGGGAAATGAGCAGTTCTTC. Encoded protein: CASMPGLAGNEQFF.

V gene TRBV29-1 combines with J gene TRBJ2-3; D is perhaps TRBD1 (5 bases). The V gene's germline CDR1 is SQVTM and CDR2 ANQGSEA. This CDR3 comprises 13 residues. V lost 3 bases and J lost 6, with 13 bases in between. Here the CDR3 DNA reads TGCAGCGTTGACAGGGATGAGTGGGATACGCAGTATTTT. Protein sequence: CSVDRDEWDTQYF.

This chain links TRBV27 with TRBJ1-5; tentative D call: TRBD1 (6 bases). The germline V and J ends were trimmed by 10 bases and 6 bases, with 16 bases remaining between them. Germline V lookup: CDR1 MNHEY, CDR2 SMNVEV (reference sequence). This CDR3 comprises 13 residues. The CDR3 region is CATSWGRGQPQHF. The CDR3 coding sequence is TGTGCCACCTCGTGGGGGCGCGGTCAGCCCCAGCATTTT.

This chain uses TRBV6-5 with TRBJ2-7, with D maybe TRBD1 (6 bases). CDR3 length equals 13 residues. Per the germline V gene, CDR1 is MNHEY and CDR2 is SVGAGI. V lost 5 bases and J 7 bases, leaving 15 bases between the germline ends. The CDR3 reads CASSENRAREQYF. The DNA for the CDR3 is TGTGCCAGCAGTGAAAACAGGGCCCGAGAGCAGTACTTC.

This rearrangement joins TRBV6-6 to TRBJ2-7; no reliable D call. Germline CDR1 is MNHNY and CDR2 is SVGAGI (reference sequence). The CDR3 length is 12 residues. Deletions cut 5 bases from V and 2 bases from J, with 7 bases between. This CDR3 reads CASSPNAYEQYF. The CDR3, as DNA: TGTGCCAGCAGTCCCAATGCCTACGAGCAGTACTTC.

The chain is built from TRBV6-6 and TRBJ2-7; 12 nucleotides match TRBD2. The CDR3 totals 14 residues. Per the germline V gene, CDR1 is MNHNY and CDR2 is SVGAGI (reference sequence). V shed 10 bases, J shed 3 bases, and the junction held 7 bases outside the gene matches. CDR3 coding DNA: TGTGCCATCAGCCCGACTAGCGGGGGCTACGAGCAGTACTTC. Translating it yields CAISPTSGGYEQYF.

The CDR3, as DNA: TGTGCCAGCAGCTTAACTGGACAGGGACACTATGGCTACACCTTC. Translated, it gives CASSLTGQGHYGYTF. The V call is TRBV13, the J call TRBJ1-2; 8 bases map to TRBD1. With V trimmed by 2 bases and J by 3 bases, 5 bases remained unmatched. The CDR3 is 15 amino acids. CDR1 is PRHDT, CDR2 FYEKMQ, per germline (reference sequence).

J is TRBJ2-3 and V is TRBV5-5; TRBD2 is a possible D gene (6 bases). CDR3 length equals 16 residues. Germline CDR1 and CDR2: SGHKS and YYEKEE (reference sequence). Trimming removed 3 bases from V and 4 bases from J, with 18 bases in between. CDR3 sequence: CASSSWGTVSPDTQYF. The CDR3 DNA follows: TGTGCCAGCAGCTCGTGGGGGACTGTTAGCCCAGATACGCAGTATTTT.

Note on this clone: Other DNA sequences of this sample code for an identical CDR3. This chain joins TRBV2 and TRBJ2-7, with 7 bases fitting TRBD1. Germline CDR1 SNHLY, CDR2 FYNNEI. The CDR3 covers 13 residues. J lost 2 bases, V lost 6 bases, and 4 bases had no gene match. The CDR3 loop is CASRTGVPYEQYF. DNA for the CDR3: TGTGCCAGCAGAACAGGGGTCCCCTACGAGCAGTACTTC.

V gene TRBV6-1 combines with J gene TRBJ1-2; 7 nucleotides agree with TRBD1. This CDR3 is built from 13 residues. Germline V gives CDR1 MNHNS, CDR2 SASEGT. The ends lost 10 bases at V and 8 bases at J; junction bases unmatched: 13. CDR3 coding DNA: TGTGCCACGCAACAGACGACAGGGTCCGGCTACACCTTC. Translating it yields CATQQTTGSGYTF.

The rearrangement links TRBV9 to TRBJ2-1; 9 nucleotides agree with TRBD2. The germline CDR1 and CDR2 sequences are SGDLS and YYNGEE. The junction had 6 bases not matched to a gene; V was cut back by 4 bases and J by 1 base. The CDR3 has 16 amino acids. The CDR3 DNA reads TGTGCCAGCAGCCCCCTAGCGGGGCGGTCCTACAATGAGCAGTTCTTC. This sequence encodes CASSPLAGRSYNEQFF.

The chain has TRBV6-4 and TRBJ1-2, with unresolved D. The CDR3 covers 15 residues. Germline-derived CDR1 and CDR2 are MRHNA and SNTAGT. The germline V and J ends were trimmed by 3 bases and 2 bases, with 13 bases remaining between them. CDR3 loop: CASSESSLNNYGYTF. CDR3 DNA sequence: TGTGCCAGCAGTGAGTCAAGCCTTAACAACTATGGCTACACCTTC.